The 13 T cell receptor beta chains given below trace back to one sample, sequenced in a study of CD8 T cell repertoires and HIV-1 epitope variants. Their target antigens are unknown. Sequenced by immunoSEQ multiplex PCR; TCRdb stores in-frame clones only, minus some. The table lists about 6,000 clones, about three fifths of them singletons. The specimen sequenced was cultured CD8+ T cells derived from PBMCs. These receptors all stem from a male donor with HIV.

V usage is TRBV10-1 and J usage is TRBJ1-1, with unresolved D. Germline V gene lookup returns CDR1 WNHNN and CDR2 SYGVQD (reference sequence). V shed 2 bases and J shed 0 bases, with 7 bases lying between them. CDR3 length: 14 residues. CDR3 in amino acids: CASSEGSLNTEAFF. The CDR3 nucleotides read TGCGCCAGCAGTGAGGGCAGTCTGAACACTGAAGCTTTCTTT.

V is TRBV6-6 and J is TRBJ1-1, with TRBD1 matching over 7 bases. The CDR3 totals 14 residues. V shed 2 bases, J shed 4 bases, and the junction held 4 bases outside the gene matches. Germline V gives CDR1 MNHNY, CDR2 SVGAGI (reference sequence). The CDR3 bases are TGTGCCAGCAGTTACGGGGCAGGGGGCACTGAAGCTTTCTTT. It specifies CASSYGAGGTEAFF.

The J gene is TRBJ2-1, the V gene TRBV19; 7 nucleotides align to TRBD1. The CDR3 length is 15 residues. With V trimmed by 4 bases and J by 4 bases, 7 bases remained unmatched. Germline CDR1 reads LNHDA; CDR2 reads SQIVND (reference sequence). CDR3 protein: CASSKEPGQYNEQFF. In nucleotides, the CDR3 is TGTGCCAGTAGTAAGGAGCCGGGACAGTACAATGAGCAGTTCTTC.

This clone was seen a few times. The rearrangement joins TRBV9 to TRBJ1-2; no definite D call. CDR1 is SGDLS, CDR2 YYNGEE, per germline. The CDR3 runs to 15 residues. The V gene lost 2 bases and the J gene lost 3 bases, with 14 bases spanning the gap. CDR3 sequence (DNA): TGTGCCAGCAGCGTGTTAACGGGCGCAGACTATGGCTACACCTTC. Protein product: CASSVLTGADYGYTF.

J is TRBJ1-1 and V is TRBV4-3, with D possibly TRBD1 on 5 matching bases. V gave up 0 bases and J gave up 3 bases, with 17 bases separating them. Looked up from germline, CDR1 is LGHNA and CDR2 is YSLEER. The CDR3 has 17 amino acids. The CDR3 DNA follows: TGCGCCAGCAGCCAAGATCAAGATGGGGGGGGGTACACTGAAGCTTTCTTT. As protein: CASSQDQDGGGYTEAFF.

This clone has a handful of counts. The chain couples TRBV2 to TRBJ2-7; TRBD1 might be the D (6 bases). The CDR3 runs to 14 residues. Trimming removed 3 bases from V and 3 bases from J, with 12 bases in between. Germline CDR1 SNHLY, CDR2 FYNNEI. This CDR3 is CASSDRQADYEQYF. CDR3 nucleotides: TGTGCCAGCAGTGATCGACAGGCTGACTACGAGCAGTACTTC.

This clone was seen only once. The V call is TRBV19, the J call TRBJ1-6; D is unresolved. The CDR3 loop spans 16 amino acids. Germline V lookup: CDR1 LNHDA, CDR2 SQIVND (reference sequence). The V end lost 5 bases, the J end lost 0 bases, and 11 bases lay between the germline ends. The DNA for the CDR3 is TGTGCCAGTAGTGAGGCAGCCAGCTCCTATAATTCACCCCTCCACTTT. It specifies CASSEAASSYNSPLHF. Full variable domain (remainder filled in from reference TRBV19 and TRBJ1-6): DGGITQSPKYLFRKEGQNVTLSCEQNLNHDAMYWYRQDPGQGLRLIYYSQIVNDFQKGDIAEGYSVSREKKESFPLTVTSAQKNPTAFYLCASSEAASSYNSPLHFGNGTRLTVT.

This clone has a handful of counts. In nucleotides, the CDR3 is TGTGCCAGCAGTGATGACAGGGCTGAGCAGTACTTC. Protein product: CASSDDRAEQYF. The chain links TRBV2 to TRBJ2-7, with 7 nucleotides matching TRBD1. The junction had 3 bases not matched to a gene; V was cut back by 3 bases and J by 7 bases. In germline, CDR1 is SNHLY, CDR2 FYNNEI. The CDR3 runs 12 residues.

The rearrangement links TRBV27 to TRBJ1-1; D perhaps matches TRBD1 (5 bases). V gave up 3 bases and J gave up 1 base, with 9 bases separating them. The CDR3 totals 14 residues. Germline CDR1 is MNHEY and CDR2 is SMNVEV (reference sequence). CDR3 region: CASSLWGKNTEAFF. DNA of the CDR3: TGTGCCAGCAGTTTGTGGGGCAAGAACACTGAAGCTTTCTTT.

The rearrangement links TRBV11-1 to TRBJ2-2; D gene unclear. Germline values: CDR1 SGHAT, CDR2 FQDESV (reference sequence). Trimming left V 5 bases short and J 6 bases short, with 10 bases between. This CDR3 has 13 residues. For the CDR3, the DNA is TGTGCCAGCAGCCCCCAGTCAGCCGGGGAGCTGTTTTTT. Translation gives CASSPQSAGELFF.

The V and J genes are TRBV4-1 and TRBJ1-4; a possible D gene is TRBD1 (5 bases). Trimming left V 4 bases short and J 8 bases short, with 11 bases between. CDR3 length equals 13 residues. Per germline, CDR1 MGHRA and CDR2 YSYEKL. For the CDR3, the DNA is TGCGCCAGCAGCCGGGGGGGAGGAGAAAAACTGTTTTTT. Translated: CASSRGGGEKLFF.

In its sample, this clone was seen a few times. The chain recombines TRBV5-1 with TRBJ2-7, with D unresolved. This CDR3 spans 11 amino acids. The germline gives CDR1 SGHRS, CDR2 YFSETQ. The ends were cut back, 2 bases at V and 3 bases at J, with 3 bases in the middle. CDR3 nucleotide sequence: TGCGCCAGCAGCTTTGGCTACGAGCAGTACTTC. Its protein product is CASSFGYEQYF.

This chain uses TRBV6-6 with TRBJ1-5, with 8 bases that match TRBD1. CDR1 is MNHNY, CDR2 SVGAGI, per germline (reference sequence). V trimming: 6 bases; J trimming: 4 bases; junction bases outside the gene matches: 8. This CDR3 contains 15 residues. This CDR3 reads CASRAGTGGNQPQHF. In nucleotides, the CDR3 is TGTGCCAGCAGGGCCGGGACAGGTGGTAATCAGCCCCAGCATTTT.